This T cell receptor (beta chain) was recorded in a study of CD8 T cells in ankylosing spondylitis. Libraries of TCR beta came from quantitative 5'-RACE with molecular barcodes. Each CDR3 protein gets one entry after TCRdb re-called the 5' RACE reads with MiXCR. The sample lists hundreds of thousands of distinct CDR3 sequences, 30% to 35% occurring once. General study points: Characteristic, it appeared, of ankylosing spondylitis blood was a TCR beta motif of fewer than 10 highly homologous variants. Significantly higher representation of disease-linked clones was reported for matched ankylosing spondylitis synovial fluid.

The CDR3 consists of 15 residues. Unmatched junction bases numbered 6, after V lost 2 bases and J lost 5 bases. Germline V gene sequence: CDR1 SGDLS, CDR2 YYNGEE. This clonotype was recorded a few times. Antigen unknown. This sequence originates from a male donor with ankylosing spondylitis or in good health (not recorded which). This sequence joins TRBV9 and TRBJ2-1; 8 bases line up with TRBD2. Sequenced sample: blood, either unsorted or a sorted T cell fraction (not recorded which). DNA for the CDR3: TGTGCCAGCAGCGTCCCGTCGGGGGGGGACAATGAGCAGTTCTTC. Translation: CASSVPSGGDNEQFF.